This T cell receptor (beta chain) was identified in a study of blood T cell repertoires in COVID-19. For the study at large: Both acute and convalescent COVID-19 samples were obtained from the United States, Italy and Spain. PBMCs, B-cell-depleted T cells, or T cells were the source of the cDNA or gDNA that made up the material.

Per germline, CDR1 SGHRS and CDR2 YFSETQ. V lost 0 bases, J lost 5 bases, and 9 bases lay in between. The CDR3 spans 14 residues. Authors' methods: Reference gene primer amplification yielded estimated nucleated cell counts. Repertoires were generated with immunoSEQ multiplex PCR, while TCRdb's copy carries only in-frame clones and drops some. The V and J calls and the clone size are those of that table, but D and trimming were determined from the DNA. The repertoire includes fewer than 200,000 clones, about three quarters of them detected once, and around 24% sits in the top ten. This clone was seen more than once but under ten times.

The material sequenced was peripheral blood. The V gene is TRBV5-1, the J gene TRBJ2-1; no clear D. The sequence derives from a woman in her sixties or seventies with acute or convalescent COVID-19. The CDR3 sequence is CASSLEVTNNEQFF. The CDR3 nucleotides are TGCGCCAGCAGCTTGGAAGTGACAAACAATGAGCAGTTCTTC.